Each of the 12 T cell receptor beta chains below was sequenced from the same sample in a study of CD4 T cells in relation to SARS-CoV-2 and coronaviruses (dated by TCRdb to the early 2020s). The antigens of these receptors remain unknown. CD4+ T cells from unexposed donors were collected before the COVID-19 pandemic (2011-2018). After approximately 11 days of culture, CD4+ T cells were isolated with the EasySep CD4+ T cell isolation kit. To prepare the library, the immunoSEQ multiplex PCR assay was applied. The clones in this table, taken by TCRdb from immuneACCESS, are in-frame only. Not every clone is retained; where verified, under half of the shortfall comes from an unresolved V gene, and the cause of the rest is unknown. Across this sample there are 15,000 to 20,000 clones, with roughly 77% seen only once. The ten largest clonotypes hold about a sixth of the sample. What was sequenced was CD4+ T cells from PBMCs, cultured in vitro. These TCRs come from a human donor in good health.

J is TRBJ2-3 and V is TRBV5-6; D is unclear. Germline V gives CDR1 SGHDT, CDR2 YYEEEE. V was clipped by 0 bases and J by 2 bases, with 10 bases between them. This CDR3 spans 15 amino acids. The CDR3 DNA reads as TGTGCCAGCAGCTTGGCCCAGATCTACACAGATACGCAGTATTTT. Encoded protein: CASSLAQIYTDTQYF.

The rearrangement links TRBV28 to TRBJ1-1; 7 bases match TRBD1. Trimming cost V 2 bases and J 4 bases; bases outside gene matches: 13. Germline assignment: CDR1 MDHEN and CDR2 SYDVKM. This CDR3 comprises 17 residues. The CDR3 here is CASSLTFWGRQGTEAFF. DNA of the CDR3: TGTGCCAGCAGTTTAACGTTCTGGGGGCGACAGGGCACTGAAGCTTTCTTT. Together with reference TRBV28 and TRBJ1-1, the CDR3 gives the full variable domain: DVKVTQSSRYLVKRTGEKVFLECVQDMDHENMFWYRQDPGLGLRLIYFSYDVKMKEKGDIPEGYSVSREKKERFSLILESASTNQTSMYLCASSLTFWGRQGTEAFFGQGTRLTVV.

The genes are TRBV7-7 and TRBJ2-2; 11 bases agree with TRBD1. CDR1 is SSHAT, CDR2 FNYEAQ, per germline (reference sequence). This CDR3 comprises 15 residues. V gave up 5 bases and J gave up 6 bases; unmatched junction bases: 5. This CDR3 reads CASSPGQGASGELFF. The CDR3 nucleotides read TGTGCCAGCAGCCCTGGACAGGGGGCCTCCGGGGAGCTGTTTTTT.

J is TRBJ2-2 and V is TRBV5-6, with TRBD1 identical over 7 bases. This CDR3 comprises 12 residues. The germline gives CDR1 SGHDT, CDR2 YYEEEE. V was pared by 5 bases and J by 7 bases, with 2 bases of the junction left unmatched. The CDR3 nucleotides read TGTGCCAGCAGACGGGACAGCGGGGAGCTGTTTTTT. Translated, it gives CASRRDSGELFF. The full variable domain, in which reference TRBV5-6 and TRBJ2-2 provide the parts outside the CDR3, is DAGVTQSPTHLIKTRGQQVTLRCSPKSGHDTVSWYQQALGQGPQFIFQYYEEEERQRGNFPDRFSGHQFPNYSSELNVNALLLGDSALYLCASRRDSGELFFGEGSRLTVL.

The chain employs TRBV11-2 and TRBJ2-1, with TRBD2 as a possible D gene (7 bases). This CDR3 contains 16 residues. CDR1 and CDR2 (germline): SGHAT, FQNNGV. V lost 5 bases to trimming and J lost 0 bases, with 14 bases between them. The CDR3 DNA sequence: TGTGCCAGCAGCCCCACGGGGGGCAGCTCCTACAATGAGCAGTTCTTC. The encoded protein is CASSPTGGSSYNEQFF.

The chain has TRBV7-2 and TRBJ2-2; D might be TRBD2 (6 bases). Trimming cost V 2 bases and J 4 bases, with 11 bases left between them. Germline CDR1 and CDR2: SGHTA and FQGNSA. The CDR3 extends over 15 amino acids. CDR3 loop: CASSLLEGGTGELFF. The CDR3 DNA follows: TGTGCCAGCAGCTTACTCGAGGGAGGCACCGGGGAGCTGTTTTTT.

The gene calls are TRBV24-1 and TRBJ2-7, with 7 nucleotides matching TRBD1. The CDR3 spans 15 residues. Trimming cost V 4 bases and J 5 bases; bases outside gene matches: 10. Germline values: CDR1 KGHDR, CDR2 SFDVKD. CDR3 sequence reads: CATSETDRWGHEQYF. CDR3 in DNA: TGTGCCACCAGTGAAACGGACAGGTGGGGCCACGAGCAGTACTTC.

V and J are TRBV2 and TRBJ1-5, with 12 bases identical to TRBD1. Germline assignment: CDR1 SNHLY and CDR2 FYNNEI. Losses at the gene ends were 5 bases for V and 7 bases for J; bases not matched to a gene: 6. This CDR3 spans 15 amino acids. As DNA, the CDR3 is TGTGCCAGCAGTAAGGGACAGGGGGCTAGCCAGCCCCAGCATTTT. Its protein product is CASSKGQGASQPQHF.

This chain links TRBV7-6 with TRBJ2-1; tentative D call: TRBD2 (5 bases). Germline assignment: CDR1 SGHVS and CDR2 FNYEAQ. V was cut by 3 bases and J by 9 bases, with 12 bases left in between. This CDR3 region has 13 residues. In DNA, the CDR3 is TGTGCCAGCAGCTTCAGCGGATTCGGTGAGCAGTTCTTC. The encoded protein is CASSFSGFGEQFF.

The chain couples TRBV6-5 to TRBJ2-1, with 10 bases matching TRBD1. There are 14 residues in the CDR3. The germline CDR1 and CDR2 sequences are MNHEY and SVGAGI. J lost 7 bases, V lost 4 bases, and 4 bases had no gene match. CDR3 coding DNA: TGTGCCAGCAGTTCCGACAGGGGGCGGAATGAGCAGTTCTTC. It translates to CASSSDRGRNEQFF.

This clone was seen only a few times. The chain recombines TRBV4-2 with TRBJ2-5, with D perhaps TRBD1 or TRBD2 (5 bases each). V shed 4 bases and J shed 7 bases, with 22 bases lying between them. The germline V gene encodes CDR1 LGHNA and CDR2 YNFKEQ. The CDR3 is made up of 16 amino acids. CDR3 nucleotide sequence: TGTGCCAGCAGCCTAGATTCCGCGGAGTCGAGGGGGACCCAGTACTTC. It yields the protein CASSLDSAESRGTQYF.

The V call is TRBV5-1, the J call TRBJ1-6; possibly TRBD1 for D (6 bases). Germline values: CDR1 SGHRS, CDR2 YFSETQ. V lost 2 bases and J 5 bases, leaving 14 bases between the germline ends. The CDR3 sequence is 16 residues long. The CDR3 is CASSFRGSGNNSPLHF. In nucleotides, the CDR3 is TGCGCCAGCAGCTTCAGGGGTTCAGGGAATAATTCACCCCTCCACTTT.